This is a list of T cell receptor beta chains from one sample in a study of blood T cells in healthy people across ages. Using its own MiXCR run on the 5' RACE reads, TCRdb lists one record per CDR3 protein. This repertoire shows approximately 780,000 distinct CDR3 sequences, around 25% found once; its top ten account for around 3%. These data were likewise used in another study, on T cells of mothers and their children.

Sequenced input: blood. The receptors shown here come from a boy aged 5-17 years in good health. CDR3s include the opening cysteine and the closing phenylalanine or tryptophan. The D gene is left open where the match is weak. Expanded clones are given a class, and other clones once, few, many or no size at all.

abundance | j_gene | d_gene | v_gene | CDR3nt | CDR3aa
. | TRBJ2-7 | TRBD2 | TRBV2 | TGTGCCATCAACTCGCCTAGCGGGGGGCGCAGCTACTACGAGCAGTACTTC | CAINSPSGGRSYYEQYF
. | TRBJ1-3 | TRBD1 | TRBV28 | TGTGCCAGCAGTTACTACCGGACAGGGGGCGACGGAAACACCATATATTTT | CASSYYRTGGDGNTIYF
. | TRBJ2-1 | . | TRBV3-1 | TGTGCCAGCAGCCAAGCTTCTGGCGGGGTCCCCTCCTACAATGAGCAGTTCTTC | CASSQASGGVPSYNEQFF
few | TRBJ1-4 | . | TRBV4-1 | TGCGCCAGCAGCCAAGGACCCTCTGGGACCGGCCGGGAAAAACTGTTTTTT | CASSQGPSGTGREKLFF
few | TRBJ1-5 | TRBD1 | TRBV30 | TGTGCCTGGAGTGTACGCAGGGGGTATCAGCCCCAGCATTTT | CAWSVRRGYQPQHF
few | TRBJ1-5 | . | TRBV18 | TGTGCCAGCTCTTCCGACCCCCTTGGGAATCAGCCCCAGCATTTT | CASSSDPLGNQPQHF
. | TRBJ1-4 | . | TRBV10-3 | TGTGCCATCAGTGAGTCGAGATCAACTAATGAAAAACTGTTTTTT | CAISESRSTNEKLFF
. | TRBJ2-2 | . | TRBV5-5 | TGTGCCAGCAGCAATGGGCACACGGCGAACACCGGGGAGCTGTTTTTT | CASSNGHTANTGELFF
few | TRBJ2-5 | . | TRBV7-8 | TGTGCCAGCAGCTTAAAGCTGGGACTCCAAGAGACCCAGTACTTC | CASSLKLGLQETQYF
few | TRBJ2-6 | . | TRBV5-1 | TGCGCCAGCAGCTACGGAAACTCTGGGGCCAACGTCCTGACTTTC | CASSYGNSGANVLTF
few | TRBJ2-4 | . | TRBV21-1 | TGTGCCAGCACGGGACAGTTAGGTGCGGCCAAAAACATTCAGTACTTC | CASTGQLGAAKNIQYF
. | TRBJ2-5 | . | TRBV5-6 | TGTGCCAGCAGCTCCGCCGTTCTGGAGACCCAGTACTTC | CASSSAVLETQYF
few | TRBJ2-7 | . | TRBV7-9 | TGTGCCAGCAGCCCACAACAGGTCTACGAGCAGTACTTC | CASSPQQVYEQYF
few | TRBJ2-7 | . | TRBV11-1 | TGTGCCAGCAGCTCCAACAGGGTATCCTACGAGCAGTACTTC | CASSSNRVSYEQYF
few | TRBJ1-2 | . | TRBV12-3/TRBV12-4 | TGTGCCAGCAGTGGGGGTACCTATGGCTACACCTTC | CASSGGTYGYTF
. | TRBJ1-4 | TRBD1 | TRBV20-1 | TGCAGTGCGGGGATCGGACAGGGCGGTGAAAAACTGTTTTTT | CSAGIGQGGEKLFF
. | TRBJ2-5 | . | TRBV12-3/TRBV12-4 | TGTGCCAGCAGACGCGGATCAAGTAGTGGAGAGACCCAGTACTTC | CASRRGSSSGETQYF
. | TRBJ2-2 | . | TRBV6-5 | TGTGCCAGCAGTTCGGCGACAGTGTTGCCCGGGGAGCTGTTTTTT | CASSSATVLPGELFF
. | TRBJ2-4 | . | TRBV5-1 | TGCGCCAGCAGCTTATCTGGGCCCCGAAGCATTCAGTACTTC | CASSLSGPRSIQYF
. | TRBJ2-1 | . | TRBV27 | TGTGCCAGCAGTTTTGAGGGGCGAGGGTTAGATGAGCAGTTCTTC | CASSFEGRGLDEQFF
few | TRBJ2-5 | . | TRBV5-1 | TGCGCGGATCGCGGGGGGACAGAAGAGACCCAGTACTTC | CADRGGTEETQYF
few | TRBJ2-5 | . | TRBV15 | TGTGCCACCAGCAGAGATCTTAGCAGCCCACGAGAGACCCAGTACTTC | CATSRDLSSPRETQYF